This TCR beta chain stems from a study of blood T cell repertoires in COVID-19. Turning to the study itself: The samples span acute and convalescent COVID-19 from the United States, Italy and Spain. Sources were T cells, B-cell-depleted T cells, or PBMCs; the material itself was cDNA or gDNA.

Enrolled during active infection, Seattle patients were then followed longitudinally. Here immunoSEQ multiplex PCR was the method, and the copy in TCRdb shows in-frame clones only, minus some. The data show hundreds of thousands of clones, 65% to 85% seen once. Germline CDR1 reads MNHEY; CDR2 reads SMNVEV (reference sequence). V lost 7 bases to trimming and J lost 4 bases, with 12 bases between them. CDR3 size: 13 residues. The chain joins TRBV27 to TRBJ2-3; TRBD1 is a possible D gene (5 bases). The sequenced sample was peripheral blood. The clonotype comes from a woman in her twenties or thirties with COVID-19, enrolled during active disease. CDR3 coding DNA: TGTGCCAGCATAGGGGTTGGGGCAGATACGCAGTATTTT. It is translated as CASIGVGADTQYF.